The 9 T cell receptor beta chains below all came from one sample that was sequenced in a study of T cells in Graves' hyperthyroidism and ophthalmopathy. What was amplified from RNA transcripts were TCR beta CDR3 regions. First-round RT-PCR targeting the TCR CDR3 was performed with the HTBI primer set. MiXCR was run by TCRdb on the multiplex PCR reads, yielding one entry per CDR3 protein. This table has approximately 420,000 distinct CDR3 sequences, roughly 13% appearing once. Sequencing was performed on blood. The receptors were sampled from a woman under 30 with Graves' hyperthyroidism.

The chain is built from TRBV7-8 and TRBJ1-5; 8 positions agree with TRBD1. Germline V gene sequence: CDR1 SGHVS, CDR2 FQNEAQ. This CDR3 has 16 amino acids. V was clipped by 0 bases and J by 6 bases; unmatched bases: 7. In nucleotides, the CDR3 is TGTGCCAGCAGCTTAGCTGGACAGGGAGTGGGTCAGCCCCAGCATTTT. Protein sequence: CASSLAGQGVGQPQHF. Variable domain in full (rest from reference TRBV7-8 and TRBJ1-5): GAGVSQSPRYKVAKRGQDVALRCDPISGHVSLFWYQQALGQGPEFLTYFQNEAQLDKSGLPSDRFFAERPEGSVSTLKIQRTQQEDSAVYLCASSLAGQGVGQPQHFGDGTRLSIL.

This clonotype was counted many times. The rearrangement links TRBV20-1 to TRBJ2-5; unclear D gene. CDR1 and CDR2 from the germline V gene are DFQATT and SNEGSKA (reference sequence). This CDR3 comprises 16 residues. Trimming left V 1 base short and J 1 base short, with 16 bases between. CDR3 residues: CSARVITGYLQETQYF. The CDR3 bases are TGCAGTGCTAGAGTAATAACCGGGTACCTCCAAGAGACCCAGTACTTC.

This clonotype came up many times. The chain links TRBV3-1 to TRBJ2-5; 11 bases fit TRBD2. This CDR3 is built from 15 residues. From germline, CDR1 is LGHDT and CDR2 YNNKEL (reference sequence). V dropped 0 bases and J dropped 7; count of bases not matched to a gene: 4. The CDR3 nucleotides are TGTGCCAGCAGCCAAGACAGACTAGCGGGGATGACCCAGTACTTC. Its protein is CASSQDRLAGMTQYF.

This clonotype was detected many times. A read error may produce the germline difference seen at one junction end. This chain links TRBV5-1 with TRBJ2-5; D possibly uses TRBD1 or TRBD2 (5 bases each). Germline lookup yields CDR1 SGHRS and CDR2 YFSETQ. The CDR3 has 14 residues. The CDR3: CASSLGTSQETQYF. As DNA, the CDR3 is TGTGCCAGCAGTTTAGGGACGTCTCAAGAGACCCAGTACTTC.

This clonotype was detected only a few times. The rearrangement links TRBV20-1 to TRBJ2-7; 7 bases agree with TRBD2. The CDR3 totals 14 residues. Germline V gives CDR1 DFQATT, CDR2 SNEGSKA (reference sequence). J gave up 2 bases and V 0 bases, and 4 bases lay outside the gene matches. CDR3 coding DNA: TGCAGTGCTAGAGACCCAGCGGGACCCTACGAGCAGTACTTC. Translating it yields CSARDPAGPYEQYF.

This clonotype was seen repeatedly, ten times or more. This sequence joins TRBV28 and TRBJ1-3; D unresolved. The CDR3 contains 14 residues. In germline, CDR1 is MDHEN, CDR2 SYDVKM. V was cut by 6 bases and J by 0 bases, with 9 bases left in between. In DNA, the CDR3 is TGTGCCAGCAGAAGAAGGTCCTCTGGAAACACCATATATTTT. The encoded protein is CASRRRSSGNTIYF.

This clonotype occurred many times. V and J are TRBV7-9 and TRBJ2-7, with TRBD2 as a possible D gene (6 bases). This CDR3 is 14 amino acids long. The V gene lost 1 base and the J gene lost 1 base, with 8 bases spanning the gap. Germline loops: CDR1 SEHNR, CDR2 FQNEAQ (reference sequence). The CDR3 DNA reads as TGTGCCAGCAGCTTAGACGGGGGATCCTACGAGCAGTACTTC. Translation gives CASSLDGGSYEQYF.

This clonotype showed up just a few times. Written as DNA, the CDR3 is TGCGCCAGCAGCCCCGGGACAGGGGCCGAAAAACTGTTTTTT. This encodes CASSPGTGAEKLFF. V gene TRBV5-1 combines with J gene TRBJ1-4; 10 positions agree with TRBD1. Germline CDR1 and CDR2: SGHRS and YFSETQ. Losses at the gene ends were 4 bases for V and 8 bases for J; bases not matched to a gene: 5. This CDR3 region has 14 residues.

Many counts were recorded for this clonotype. The chain uses TRBV20-1 and TRBJ2-3, with no clear D. Trimming shortened V by 1 base and J by 1 base, and 3 bases separated the two germline ends. In germline, CDR1 is DFQATT, CDR2 SNEGSKA (reference sequence). The CDR3 runs 12 residues. Here the CDR3 DNA reads TGCAGTGCTAGAGGACGCACAGATACGCAGTATTTT. Protein: CSARGRTDTQYF.